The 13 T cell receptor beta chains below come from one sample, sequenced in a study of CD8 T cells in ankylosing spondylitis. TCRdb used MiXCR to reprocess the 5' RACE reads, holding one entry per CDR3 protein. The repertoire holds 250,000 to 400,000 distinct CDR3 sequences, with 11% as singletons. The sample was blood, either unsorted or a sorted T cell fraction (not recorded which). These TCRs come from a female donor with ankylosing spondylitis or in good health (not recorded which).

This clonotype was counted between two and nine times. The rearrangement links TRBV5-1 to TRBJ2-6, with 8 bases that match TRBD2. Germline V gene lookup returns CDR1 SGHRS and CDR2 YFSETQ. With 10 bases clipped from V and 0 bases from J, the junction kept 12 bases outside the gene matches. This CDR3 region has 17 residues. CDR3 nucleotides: TGCGCCTGCGCGACCGGGACTAGTTACTCTGGGGCCAACGTCCTGACTTTC. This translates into CACATGTSYSGANVLTF.

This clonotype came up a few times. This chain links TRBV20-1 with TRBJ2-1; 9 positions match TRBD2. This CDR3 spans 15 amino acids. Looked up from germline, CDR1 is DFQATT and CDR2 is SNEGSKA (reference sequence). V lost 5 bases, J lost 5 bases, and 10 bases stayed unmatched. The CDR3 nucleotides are TGCAGTGCTCCCTTTGCGGGGGGGCCGCACAATGAGCAGTTCTTC. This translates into CSAPFAGGPHNEQFF.

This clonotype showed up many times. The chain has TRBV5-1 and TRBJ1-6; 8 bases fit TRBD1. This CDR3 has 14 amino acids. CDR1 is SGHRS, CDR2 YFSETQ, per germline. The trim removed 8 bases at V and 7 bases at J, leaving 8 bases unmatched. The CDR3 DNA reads TGCGCCAGTAGACAGGGGTTAGGGAATTCACCCCTCCACTTT. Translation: CASRQGLGNSPLHF.

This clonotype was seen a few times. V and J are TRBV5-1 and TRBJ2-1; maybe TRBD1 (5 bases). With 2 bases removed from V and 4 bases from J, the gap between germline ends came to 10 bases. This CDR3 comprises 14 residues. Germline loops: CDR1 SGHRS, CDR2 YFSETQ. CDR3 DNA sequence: TGCGCCAGCAGCTTCTCCAGGGCGTACAATGAGCAGTTCTTC. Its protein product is CASSFSRAYNEQFF.

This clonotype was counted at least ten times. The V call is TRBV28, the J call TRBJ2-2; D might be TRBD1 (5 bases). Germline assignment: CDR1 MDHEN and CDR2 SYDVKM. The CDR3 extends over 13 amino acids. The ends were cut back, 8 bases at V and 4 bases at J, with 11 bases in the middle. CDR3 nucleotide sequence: TGTGCCAGCGCCGCAGGGTTCACCGGGGAGCTGTTTTTT. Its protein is CASAAGFTGELFF.

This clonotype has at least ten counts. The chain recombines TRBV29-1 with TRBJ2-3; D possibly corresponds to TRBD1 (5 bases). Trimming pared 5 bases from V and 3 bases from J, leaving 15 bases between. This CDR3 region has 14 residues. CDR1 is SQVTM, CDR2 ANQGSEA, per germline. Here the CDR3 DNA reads TGCAGCGTTCCACCGATCCCAGGGACAGATACGCAGTATTTT. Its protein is CSVPPIPGTDTQYF.

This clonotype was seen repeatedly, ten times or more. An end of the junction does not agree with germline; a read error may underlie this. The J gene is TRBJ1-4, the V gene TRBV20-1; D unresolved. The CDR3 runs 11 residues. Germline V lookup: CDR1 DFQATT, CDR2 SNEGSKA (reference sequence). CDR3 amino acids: CSARGQARLFF. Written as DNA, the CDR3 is TGCAGTGCCAGAGGGCAGGCTCGACTGTTTTTT.

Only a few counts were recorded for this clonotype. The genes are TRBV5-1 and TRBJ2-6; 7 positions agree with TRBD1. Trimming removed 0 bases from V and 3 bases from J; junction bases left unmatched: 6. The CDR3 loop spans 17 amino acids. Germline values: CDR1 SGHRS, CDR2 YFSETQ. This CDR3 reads CASSLAVTGIGANVLTF. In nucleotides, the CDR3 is TGCGCCAGCAGCTTGGCCGTGACAGGGATTGGGGCCAACGTCCTGACTTTC.

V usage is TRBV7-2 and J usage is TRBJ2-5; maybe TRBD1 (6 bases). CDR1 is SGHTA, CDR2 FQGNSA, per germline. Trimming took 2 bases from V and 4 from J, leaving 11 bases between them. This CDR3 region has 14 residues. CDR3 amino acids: CASSLSGVAETQYF. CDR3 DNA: TGTGCCAGCAGCTTATCAGGGGTCGCAGAGACCCAGTACTTC.

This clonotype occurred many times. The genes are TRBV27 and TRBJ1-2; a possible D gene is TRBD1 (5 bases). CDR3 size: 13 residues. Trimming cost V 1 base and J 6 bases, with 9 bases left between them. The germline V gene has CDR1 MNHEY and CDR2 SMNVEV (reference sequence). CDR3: CASSLWGGDGYTF. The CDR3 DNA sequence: TGTGCCAGCAGTTTATGGGGGGGAGATGGCTACACCTTC.

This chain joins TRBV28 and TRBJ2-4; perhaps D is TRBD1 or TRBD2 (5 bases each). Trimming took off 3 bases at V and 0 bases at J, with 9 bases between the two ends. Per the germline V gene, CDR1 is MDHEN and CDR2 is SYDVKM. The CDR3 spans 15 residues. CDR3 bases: TGTGCCAGCAGTTTGAGGGGCCTAGCCAAAAACATTCAGTACTTC. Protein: CASSLRGLAKNIQYF.

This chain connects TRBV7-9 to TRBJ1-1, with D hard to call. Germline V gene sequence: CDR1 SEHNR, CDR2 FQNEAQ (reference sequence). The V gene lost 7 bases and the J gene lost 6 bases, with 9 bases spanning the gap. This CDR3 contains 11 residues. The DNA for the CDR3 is TGTGCCAGCACAAGGGTTGCTGAAGCTTTCTTT. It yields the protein CASTRVAEAFF. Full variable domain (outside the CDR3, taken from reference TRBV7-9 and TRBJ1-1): DTGVSQNPRHKITKRGQNVTFRCDPISEHNRLYWYRQTLGQGPEFLTYFQNEAQLEKSRLLSDRFSAERPKGSFSTLEIQRTEQGDSAMYLCASTRVAEAFFGQGTRLTVV.

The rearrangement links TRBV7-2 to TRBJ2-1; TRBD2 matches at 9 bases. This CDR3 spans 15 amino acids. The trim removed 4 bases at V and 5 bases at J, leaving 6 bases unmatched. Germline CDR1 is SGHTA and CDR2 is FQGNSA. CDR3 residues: CASSYVAGVNNEQFF. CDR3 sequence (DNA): TGTGCCAGCAGCTACGTAGCGGGAGTCAACAATGAGCAGTTCTTC.